This T cell receptor (beta chain) emerged from a study of cytomegalovirus exposure and HLA in healthy donors. Study-level points and caveats: It was only CMV serostatus that was available as immune exposure information.

Points on this clone: The target antigen is unknown.

The CDR3 covers 13 residues. Germline CDR1 reads SQVTM; CDR2 reads ANQGSEA. Germline trimming cut 4 bases from V and 1 base from J; bases unmatched to any gene: 2. PCR was performed using 60 Vbeta and 13 Jbeta primers. TCRdb's table, derived via immunoSEQ multiplex PCR, lists solely in-frame clones and lacks some. The profile covers fewer than 150,000 clones, with 76% appearing a single time and 3.9% taken by the ten largest. The rearrangement links TRBV29-1 to TRBJ2-7; 9 nucleotides agree with TRBD1. The clonotype originates from a young man in good health and CMV-seronegative. Specimen: PBMCs. CDR3 sequence: CSVVGTGSYEQYF. CDR3 coding DNA: TGCAGCGTTGTCGGGACAGGGTCCTACGAGCAGTACTTC.